This T cell receptor (beta chain) was captured in a study of CD8+ T cells in alopecia areata. Extracted RNA was reverse transcribed into cDNA, the sequencing template. Profiling relied on immunoSEQ multiplex PCR, and the TCRdb table lists in-frame clones only, not all of them. This table holds 110,000 to 150,000 clones, more than 85% found once. The sample's treatment: oral pan-JAK inhibitor, 5-10 mg twice daily. Germline V gives CDR1 SQVTM, CDR2 ANQGSEA. J was trimmed by 1 base and V by 6 bases; bases with no gene match: 6. There are 13 residues in the CDR3. The chain recombines TRBV29-1 with TRBJ2-7; 7 bases map to TRBD1. The sequence was obtained from a human donor with alopecia areata. Sequenced material: CD8+ T cells sorted from blood, taken at week 4, from a patient treated with tofacitinib. The CDR3 nucleotides read TGCAGCGTGGGATTGACAGGGTCCTACGAGCAGTACTTC. It specifies CSVGLTGSYEQYF.